The rows below give T cell receptor beta chains drawn from one sample of a study of T-cell memory formation after mild COVID-19. TCRdb itself ran the 5' RACE reads through MiXCR, one entry per CDR3 protein. The sample lists over 350,000 distinct CDR3 sequences, less than 25% seen once, with about 10% in the top ten. Sequencing used PBMCs or a T cell subset sorted from them (not recorded which). These TCRs come from an adult woman who had mild COVID-19 (a few samples of this study predate the infection). Cell type and time point are not known. Both conserved end residues are part of each CDR3. A D gene is named only where the DNA matches it firmly.

d_gene,v_gene,j_gene,CDR3aa
-,TRBV19,TRBJ2-3,CASASVHTDTQYF
TRBD2,TRBV15,TRBJ2-1,CATSRSGGIHEQFF
-,TRBV6-5,TRBJ1-6,CASSYSPGQGNSPLHF
-,TRBV11-1,TRBJ2-7,CASRFRGTYSYEQYF
-,TRBV18,TRBJ1-2,CASSQEDDYGYTF
TRBD2,TRBV5-1,TRBJ2-2,CASSFGLAGPTVELFF
-,TRBV11-2,TRBJ2-1,CASSFKRFQGSYNEQFF
TRBD1,TRBV2,TRBJ1-2,CASRVQGAGYTF
-,TRBV24-1,TRBJ1-2,CATSDWGGYGYTF
-,TRBV19,TRBJ1-6,CASSIGRNSPLHF
TRBD2,TRBV7-8,TRBJ2-3,CASSALLANTDTQYF
-,TRBV5-6,TRBJ1-1,CASSPEVEGTEAFF
-,TRBV29-1,TRBJ2-3,CSTLGGITDTQYF
-,TRBV6-5,TRBJ2-5,CASRQGGLRAETQYF
-,TRBV11-2,TRBJ1-5,CASSPTLQGGVQPQHF
-,TRBV9,TRBJ2-7,CASSVAGGESYEQYF
-,TRBV9,TRBJ2-2,CASTSQTGAGELFF
TRBD1,TRBV2,TRBJ1-1,CARIGQARPNTEAFF
TRBD1,TRBV15,TRBJ2-7,CATSKDRDDYYEQYF
-,TRBV18,TRBJ2-7,CASSPLLTAYEQYF
-,TRBV7-2,TRBJ1-4,CASRSTSSPAEKLFF
TRBD1,TRBV5-1,TRBJ1-2,CASSPEAGQALGYTF
-,TRBV7-9,TRBJ2-1,CASSLARDAPSLVF
TRBD2,TRBV7-2,TRBJ2-5,CASSSSGGGVETQYF